The 17 T cell receptor beta chains below all came from one sample that was sequenced in a study of T-cell reconstitution after alpha-beta-depleted transplantation in children. The TCRbeta library was prepared with unique molecular identifiers. TCRdb used MiXCR to reprocess the PCR reads, holding one entry per CDR3 protein. Among 700,000 to 850,000 distinct CDR3 sequences listed, about 15% were seen once. The specimen comprised PBMCs, mostly from graft donor cells, sampled 360 days after TCRalphabeta/CD19-depleted stem cell transplant. The receptors derive from a male patient aged 10-17 years who had a stem cell transplant for acute lymphoblastic leukemia, so the T cells may come from the graft donor.

V is TRBV4-2 and J is TRBJ2-3; D remains ambiguous. CDR3 length: 13 amino acids. Germline V gene lookup returns CDR1 LGHNA and CDR2 YNFKEQ. V gave up 0 bases and J gave up 13 bases, with 14 bases separating them. The CDR3 spells CASSQEAPGGKYF. CDR3 bases: TGTGCCAGCAGCCAAGAAGCGCCAGGTGGAAAGTATTTT.

The chain recombines TRBV20-1 with TRBJ2-1; D is possibly TRBD1 (6 bases). The CDR3 is 14 amino acids. V was clipped by 4 bases and J by 6 bases, with 16 bases between them. Per the germline V gene, CDR1 is DFQATT and CDR2 is SNEGSKA (reference sequence). CDR3 region: CSAMLGAHSNEQFF. For the CDR3, the DNA is TGCAGTGCTATGTTGGGGGCCCATTCCAATGAGCAGTTCTTC.

In this sample, this clonotype turned up a few times. The chain carries TRBV7-3 and TRBJ1-2, with 10 bases fitting TRBD1. Trimming took 1 base from V and 13 from J; bases not matched to a gene: 15. Per the germline V gene, CDR1 is SGHTA and CDR2 is FQGTGA. The CDR3 spans 16 residues. The CDR3 DNA is TGTGCCAGCAGCTTAAACGAGCCCGGGACAGGGGCCCCCCTCACCTTC. Its protein product is CASSLNEPGTGAPLTF.

The chain recombines TRBV4-2 with TRBJ2-2; 9 bases agree with TRBD2. Germline lookup yields CDR1 LGHNA and CDR2 YNFKEQ. V gave up 4 bases and J gave up 4 bases; unmatched junction bases: 4. The CDR3 length is 15 residues. The CDR3 DNA reads as TGTGCCAGCAGCCTTCTGACTAGCGGCACCGGGGAGCTGTTTTTT. Protein: CASSLLTSGTGELFF.

This clonotype was counted only a few times. The V and J genes are TRBV6-5 and TRBJ2-2, with D unresolved. The CDR3 consists of 15 residues. Germline CDR1 reads MNHEY; CDR2 reads SVGAGI. Trimming cost V 0 bases and J 6 bases, with 11 bases left between them. This CDR3 is CASSYSISASGELFF. CDR3 in DNA: TGTGCCAGCAGTTACTCGATATCTGCATCCGGGGAGCTGTTTTTT.

This clonotype showed up just a few times. Germline and junction disagree at one end, which may indicate a read error. This chain links TRBV3-1 with TRBJ2-1; 8 nucleotides agree with TRBD2. Looked up from germline, CDR1 is LGHDT and CDR2 is YNNKEL (reference sequence). The length of the CDR3 is 13 residues. The CDR3 loop is CASSHKGRTSGVF. The CDR3 nucleotides are TGTGCCAGCAGCCACAAAGGGAGAACTAGCGGAGTCTTC.

This rearrangement joins TRBV7-6 to TRBJ1-1, with D maybe TRBD1 (5 bases). Germline V gene lookup returns CDR1 SGHVS and CDR2 FNYEAQ. Trimming left V 5 bases short and J 4 bases short, with 11 bases between. The CDR3 consists of 13 residues. This CDR3 is CASSQGPGTEAFF. CDR3 bases: TGTGCCAGCAGCCAGGGTCCGGGCACTGAAGCTTTCTTT.

This clonotype appeared a few times. V and J are TRBV13 and TRBJ2-3, with D perhaps matching TRBD1 or TRBD2 (5 bases each). Between the trimmed V and J ends, which lost 5 bases and 2 bases, there was a span of 14 bases. This CDR3 contains 15 residues. Germline lookup yields CDR1 PRHDT and CDR2 FYEKMQ (reference sequence). In nucleotides, the CDR3 is TGTGCCAGCAGCCCGGTAAGGGGAGACACAGATACGCAGTATTTT. Residues: CASSPVRGDTDTQYF. Using reference TRBV13 and TRBJ2-3 for the parts outside the CDR3, the full variable domain is AAGVIQSPRHLIKEKRETATLKCYPIPRHDTVYWYQQGPGQDPQFLISFYEKMQSDKGSIPDRFSAQQFSDYHSELNMSSLELGDSALYFCASSPVRGDTDTQYFGPGTRLTVL.

The chain recombines TRBV6-5 with TRBJ2-3; the D is unclear. The germline V gene has CDR1 MNHEY and CDR2 SVGAGI. The V end lost 2 bases, the J end lost 2 bases, and 5 bases lay between the germline ends. The CDR3 loop spans 13 amino acids. The CDR3 DNA reads as TGTGCCAGCAGTTACGGCGCCACAGATACGCAGTATTTT. Translating gives CASSYGATDTQYF.

V usage is TRBV30 and J usage is TRBJ2-7; a weak D match, TRBD1 (6 bases). The germline V gene encodes CDR1 GTSNPN and CDR2 SVGIG (reference sequence). The germline V and J ends were trimmed by 0 bases and 2 bases, with 11 bases remaining between them. CDR3 size: 14 residues. CDR3 residues: CAWSVLGQTYEQYF. CDR3 coding DNA: TGTGCCTGGAGTGTCTTAGGACAGACCTACGAGCAGTACTTC.

V is TRBV11-2 and J is TRBJ2-3; 8 bases align to TRBD2. The CDR3 consists of 19 residues. V was pared by 5 bases and J by 4 bases, with 20 bases of the junction left unmatched. Germline V gives CDR1 SGHAT, CDR2 FQNNGV. CDR3 in amino acids: CASSLPIIRISGAPDTQYF. As DNA, the CDR3 is TGTGCCAGCAGCCTGCCTATAATTCGGATTAGCGGGGCCCCAGATACGCAGTATTTT.

The chain uses TRBV5-1 and TRBJ2-2; 8 bases line up with TRBD1. The V segment lost 4 bases and the J segment 5 bases; nucleotides outside the gene matches: 10. In germline, CDR1 is SGHRS, CDR2 YFSETQ. This CDR3 comprises 16 residues. The CDR3 spells CASSAWTGSGTGELFF. The CDR3 DNA is TGCGCCAGCAGCGCCTGGACAGGGTCGGGGACCGGGGAGCTGTTTTTT.

This clonotype was picked up many times. The V and J genes are TRBV11-1 and TRBJ1-2, with D perhaps matching TRBD1 (5 bases). V shed 5 bases and J shed 4 bases, with 11 bases lying between them. The CDR3 loop spans 13 amino acids. The germline gives CDR1 SGHAT, CDR2 FQDESV (reference sequence). The CDR3 DNA follows: TGTGCCAGCAGCCTCGACAGTAGCTATGGCTACACCTTC. This gives the protein CASSLDSSYGYTF.

The chain links TRBV11-2 to TRBJ2-7, with 12 bases fitting TRBD2. The J segment lost 6 bases and the V segment lost 1 base, leaving 7 bases of the junction unmatched. Per germline, CDR1 SGHAT and CDR2 FQNNGV. The length of the CDR3 is 16 residues. The CDR3 nucleotides read TGTGCCAGCAGCTTAGTGGCTAGCGGGAGGGCCGTCGAGCAGTACTTC. It translates to CASSLVASGRAVEQYF.

In this sample, this clonotype turned up a few times. CDR3 DNA sequence: TGTGCCAGCAGCTTGATAGGGGATCCCTACGAGCAGTACTTC. Its protein is CASSLIGDPYEQYF. The chain couples TRBV11-2 to TRBJ2-7; D is perhaps TRBD1 (5 bases). Per germline, CDR1 SGHAT and CDR2 FQNNGV. The length of the CDR3 is 14 residues. V dropped 3 bases and J dropped 2 bases, with 11 bases sitting between them.

The CDR3 spells CATSRPGLADITDTQYF. As DNA, the CDR3 is TGTGCCACCAGCAGACCGGGACTAGCGGATATCACAGATACGCAGTATTTT. V and J are TRBV15 and TRBJ2-3; 11 bases are shared with TRBD2. The CDR3 extends over 17 amino acids. V lost 2 bases to trimming and J lost 2 bases; unmatched junction nucleotides: 6. Germline CDR1 reads LNHNV; CDR2 reads YYDKDF (reference sequence).

This clonotype was recorded at least ten times. The CDR3 nucleotides read TGTGCCAGCAGGGAAATGACAACCATCACAGATACGCAGTATTTT. Translation gives CASREMTTITDTQYF. The chain uses TRBV2 and TRBJ2-3; D remains unclear. V was cut by 6 bases and J by 2 bases, with 15 bases left in between. CDR3 length: 15 amino acids. CDR1 is SNHLY and CDR2 is FYNNEI in the germline V gene.